This is a list of T cell receptor beta chains from one sample in a study of somatic mutations in cytotoxic T cells in rheumatoid arthritis. The method was immunoSEQ multiplex PCR; TCRdb's version includes in-frame clones alone and lacks a portion of them. The sample records roughly 9,800 clones, 75% to 95% being singletons. The sequencing sample was made of CD8+ T cells sorted from blood. Receptors were obtained from a woman aged 18-29 years with rheumatoid arthritis. Each CDR3 is given without its conserved first and last residue.

j_gene | v_gene | len | CDR3aa
TRBJ2-1 | TRBV5-6 | 13 | ASSFKTTIYNEQF
TRBJ2-1 | TRBV7-3 | 14 | ASSDRGRASYNEQF
TRBJ2-5 | TRBV11-3 | 13 | ASSYHQGIEETQY
TRBJ1-1 | TRBV5-4 | 13 | ASSLGQGFYTEAF
TRBJ2-6 | TRBV28 | 14 | ASSPTGNSGANVLT
TRBJ2-7 | TRBV6-5 | 10 | ASSSTGDEQY
TRBJ1-1 | TRBV7-6 | 11 | ASRPGGGTEAF
TRBJ2-4 | TRBV28 | 13 | ASRFSWGAKNIQY
TRBJ2-5 | TRBV5-4 | 14 | ASSSRAGGTPETQY
TRBJ2-4 | TRBV19 | 15 | ASSIAPGGIAKNIQY
TRBJ1-6 | TRBV5-6 | 12 | ASSLDSSNSPLH
TRBJ2-3 | TRBV6-5 | 13 | ASSYYGGSTDTQY
TRBJ2-1 | TRBV28 | 15 | ASSIAGGFYSYNEQF
TRBJ2-3 | TRBV27 | 13 | ASSLGTRSTDTQY
TRBJ1-3 | TRBV19 | 16 | ASSIGDRAWTLENTIY
TRBJ2-7 | TRBV5-1 | 15 | ASSLAAGAASSYEQY
TRBJ1-2 | TRBV28 | 12 | ASSSGQGSYGYT
TRBJ1-5 | TRBV28 | 14 | ASSFKGGTGDQPQH
TRBJ2-4 | TRBV7-6 | 16 | ASSPVVALTLAKNIQY
TRBJ2-1 | TRBV19 | 13 | ASSIAGSGYNEQF
TRBJ1-1 | TRBV5-6 | 13 | ASSLGTALNTEAF
TRBJ1-2 | TRBV6-1 | 13 | ASSIRSVALDGYT
TRBJ2-1 | TRBV9 | 14 | ASSPDMASGYNEQF
TRBJ1-1 | TRBV7-9 | 12 | ASSPERDTTEAF
. | TRBV27 | 15 | ASSLRAPAARNYEQY
TRBJ1-5 | TRBV19 | 11 | ASSSGDREPQH
TRBJ2-5 | TRBV9 | 15 | ASSVAGRGGPQETQY
TRBJ2-4 | TRBV6-1 | 12 | ASSVDRGKNIQY
TRBJ1-1 | TRBV28 | 11 | ATRTGANTEAF
TRBJ2-6 | TRBV7-8 | 14 | ASRQNRETGANVLT
TRBJ1-2 | TRBV25-1 | 11 | ATHSGMGYGYT
TRBJ1-2 | TRBV6-5 | 12 | ASSWDRDNYGYT
TRBJ1-5 | TRBV27 | 16 | ASSLAGVTGTANQPQH
TRBJ1-1 | TRBV2 | 11 | ASSRGMNTEAF
TRBJ2-1 | TRBV9 | 19 | ASSVPSGTSGSVSSYNEQF
TRBJ2-3 | TRBV1 | 14 | TSSRRTSGRTDTQY
TRBJ1-1 | TRBV27 | 14 | ASSPPRTGLNTEAF
TRBJ1-5 | TRBV28 | 11 | ASSFLPLVAQH